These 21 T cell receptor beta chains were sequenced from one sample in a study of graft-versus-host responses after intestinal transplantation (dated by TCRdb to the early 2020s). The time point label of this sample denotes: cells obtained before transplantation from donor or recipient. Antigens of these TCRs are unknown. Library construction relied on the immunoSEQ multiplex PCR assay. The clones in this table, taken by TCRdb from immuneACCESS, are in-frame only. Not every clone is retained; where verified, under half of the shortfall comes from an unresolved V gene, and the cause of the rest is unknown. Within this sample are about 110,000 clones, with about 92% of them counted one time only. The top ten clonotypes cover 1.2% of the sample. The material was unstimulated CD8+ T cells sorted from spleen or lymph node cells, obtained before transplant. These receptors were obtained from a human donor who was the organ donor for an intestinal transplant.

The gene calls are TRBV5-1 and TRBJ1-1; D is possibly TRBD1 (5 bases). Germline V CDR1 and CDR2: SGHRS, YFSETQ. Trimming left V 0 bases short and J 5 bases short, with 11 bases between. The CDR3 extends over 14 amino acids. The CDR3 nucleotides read TGCGCCAGCAGCTTGGGGGGACTTAGGACTGAAGCTTTCTTT. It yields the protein CASSLGGLRTEAFF. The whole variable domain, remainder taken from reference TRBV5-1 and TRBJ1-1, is KAGVTQTPRYLIKTRGQQVTLSCSPISGHRSVSWYQQTPGQGLQFLFEYFSETQRNKGNFPGRFSGRQFSNSRSEMNVSTLELGDSALYLCASSLGGLRTEAFFGQGTRLTVV.

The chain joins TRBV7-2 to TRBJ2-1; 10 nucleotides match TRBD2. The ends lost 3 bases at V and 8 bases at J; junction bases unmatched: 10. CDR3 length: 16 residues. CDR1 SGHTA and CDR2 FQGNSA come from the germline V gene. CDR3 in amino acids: CASSFEASGRNDEQFF. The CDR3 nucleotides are TGTGCCAGCAGCTTTGAAGCTAGCGGGAGAAATGATGAGCAGTTCTTC.

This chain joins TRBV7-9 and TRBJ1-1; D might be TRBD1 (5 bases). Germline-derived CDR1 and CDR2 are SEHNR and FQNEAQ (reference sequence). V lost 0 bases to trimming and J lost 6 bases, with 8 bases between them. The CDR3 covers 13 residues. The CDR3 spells CASSLAGGSEAFF. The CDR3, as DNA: TGTGCCAGCAGCTTAGCCGGGGGTTCTGAAGCTTTCTTT.

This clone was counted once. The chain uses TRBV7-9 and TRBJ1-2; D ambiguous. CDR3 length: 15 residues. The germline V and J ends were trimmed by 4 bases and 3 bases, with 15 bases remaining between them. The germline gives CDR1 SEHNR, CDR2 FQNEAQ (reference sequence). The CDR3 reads CASSSPGEIDYGYTF. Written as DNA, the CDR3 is TGTGCCAGCAGCTCACCCGGGGAGATAGACTATGGCTACACCTTC. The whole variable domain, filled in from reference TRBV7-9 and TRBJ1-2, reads DTGVSQNPRHKITKRGQNVTFRCDPISEHNRLYWYRQTLGQGPEFLTYFQNEAQLEKSRLLSDRFSAERPKGSFSTLEIQRTEQGDSAMYLCASSSPGEIDYGYTFGSGTRLTVV.

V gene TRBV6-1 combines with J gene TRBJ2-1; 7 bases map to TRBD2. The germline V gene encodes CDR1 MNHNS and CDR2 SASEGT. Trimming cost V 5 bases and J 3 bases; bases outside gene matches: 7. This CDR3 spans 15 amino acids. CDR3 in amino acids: CASSISGTNYNEQFF. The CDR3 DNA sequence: TGTGCCAGCAGTATTTCCGGGACTAACTACAATGAGCAGTTCTTC.

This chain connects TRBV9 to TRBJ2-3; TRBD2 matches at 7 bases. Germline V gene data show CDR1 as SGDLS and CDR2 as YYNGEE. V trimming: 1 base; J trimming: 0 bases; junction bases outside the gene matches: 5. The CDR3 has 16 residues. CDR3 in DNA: TGTGCCAGCAGCGTAAATCCGGGAGGAAGCACAGATACGCAGTATTTT. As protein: CASSVNPGGSTDTQYF.

In DNA form, the CDR3 reads TGTGCCAGCAGCCAAATAGCGGGGGAGCAGTTCTTC. Residues: CASSQIAGEQFF. The genes are TRBV4-2 and TRBJ2-1, with TRBD2 matching over 8 bases. Trimming cost V 2 bases and J 10 bases; bases outside gene matches: 1. This CDR3 is 12 amino acids long. Germline lookup yields CDR1 LGHNA and CDR2 YNFKEQ.

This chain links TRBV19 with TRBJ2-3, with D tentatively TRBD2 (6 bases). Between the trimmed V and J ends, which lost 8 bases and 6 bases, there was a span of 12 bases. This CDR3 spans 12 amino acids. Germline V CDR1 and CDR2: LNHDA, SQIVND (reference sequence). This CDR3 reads CASPGGTDTQYF. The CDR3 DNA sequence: TGTGCCAGTCCCGGGGGTACCGATACGCAGTATTTT.

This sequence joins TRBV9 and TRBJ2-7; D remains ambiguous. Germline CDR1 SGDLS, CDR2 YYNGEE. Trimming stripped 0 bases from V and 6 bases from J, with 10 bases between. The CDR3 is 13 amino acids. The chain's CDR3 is CASSVGGGPEQYF. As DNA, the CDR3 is TGTGCCAGCAGCGTAGGAGGTGGGCCCGAGCAGTACTTC. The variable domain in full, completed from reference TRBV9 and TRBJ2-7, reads DSGVTQTPKHLITATGQRVTLRCSPRSGDLSVYWYQQSLDQGLQFLIQYYNGEERAKGNILERFSAQQFPDLHSELNLSSLELGDSALYFCASSVGGGPEQYFGPGTRLTVT.

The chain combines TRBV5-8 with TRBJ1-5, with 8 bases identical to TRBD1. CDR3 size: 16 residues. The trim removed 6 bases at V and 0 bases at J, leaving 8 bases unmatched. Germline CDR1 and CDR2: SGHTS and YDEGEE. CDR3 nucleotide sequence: TGTGCCAGCATTTACAGGGGGGGATATAGCAATCAGCCCCAGCATTTT. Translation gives CASIYRGGYSNQPQHF.

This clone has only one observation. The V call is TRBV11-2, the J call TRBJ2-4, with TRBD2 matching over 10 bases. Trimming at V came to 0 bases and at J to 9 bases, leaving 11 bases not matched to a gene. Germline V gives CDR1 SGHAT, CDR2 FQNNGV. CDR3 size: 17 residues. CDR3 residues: CASSLETGTSEGLIQYF. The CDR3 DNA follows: TGTGCCAGCAGCTTAGAAACCGGGACTAGCGAGGGCCTCATTCAGTACTTC.

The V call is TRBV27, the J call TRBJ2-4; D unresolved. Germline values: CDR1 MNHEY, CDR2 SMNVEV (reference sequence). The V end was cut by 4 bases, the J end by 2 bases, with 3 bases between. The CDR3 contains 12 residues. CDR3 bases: TGTGCCAGCAGTTCAACCAAAAACATTCAGTACTTC. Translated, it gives CASSSTKNIQYF.

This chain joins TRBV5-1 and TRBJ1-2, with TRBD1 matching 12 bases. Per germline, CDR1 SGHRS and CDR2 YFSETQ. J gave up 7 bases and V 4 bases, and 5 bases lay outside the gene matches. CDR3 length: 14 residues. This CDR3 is CASSPGTGGSGYTF. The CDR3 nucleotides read TGCGCCAGCAGCCCCGGGACAGGGGGCTCTGGCTACACCTTC.

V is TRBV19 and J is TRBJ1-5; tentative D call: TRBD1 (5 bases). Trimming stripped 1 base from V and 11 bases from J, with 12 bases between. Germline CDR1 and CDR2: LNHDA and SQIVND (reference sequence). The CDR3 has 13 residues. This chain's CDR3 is CASSIGGFSAQHF. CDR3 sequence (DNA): TGTGCCAGTAGTATAGGGGGGTTTTCGGCCCAGCATTTT.

The CDR3 coding sequence is TGTGCCAGCAGTTACTGGGGGGAAGGTGAAAAACTGTTTTTT. Translation: CASSYWGEGEKLFF. The chain is built from TRBV6-6 and TRBJ1-4; tentatively, D is TRBD1 (5 bases). With 1 base removed from V and 7 bases from J, the gap between germline ends came to 10 bases. The germline V gene encodes CDR1 MNHNY and CDR2 SVGAGI (reference sequence). This CDR3 is built from 14 residues.

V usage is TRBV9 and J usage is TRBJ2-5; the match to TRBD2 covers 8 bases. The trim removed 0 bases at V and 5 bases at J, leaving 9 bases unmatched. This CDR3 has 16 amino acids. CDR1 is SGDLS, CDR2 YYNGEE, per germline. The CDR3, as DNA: TGTGCCAGCAGCGTAGAGGCCCCTAGCGGGTTCGAGACCCAGTACTTC. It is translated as CASSVEAPSGFETQYF. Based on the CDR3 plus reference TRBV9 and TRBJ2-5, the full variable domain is DSGVTQTPKHLITATGQRVTLRCSPRSGDLSVYWYQQSLDQGLQFLIQYYNGEERAKGNILERFSAQQFPDLHSELNLSSLELGDSALYFCASSVEAPSGFETQYFGPGTRLLVL.

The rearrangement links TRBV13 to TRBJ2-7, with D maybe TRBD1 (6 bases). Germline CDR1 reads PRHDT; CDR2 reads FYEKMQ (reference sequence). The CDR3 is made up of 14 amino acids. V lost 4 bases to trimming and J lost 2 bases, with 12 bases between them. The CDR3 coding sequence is TGTGCCAGCAGCTCGGGACATTTGGCCTACGAGCAGTACTTC. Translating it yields CASSSGHLAYEQYF.

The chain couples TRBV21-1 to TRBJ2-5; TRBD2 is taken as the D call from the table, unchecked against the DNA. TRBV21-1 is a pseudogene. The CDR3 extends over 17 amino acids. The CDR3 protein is CASSKGNDAAERETQYF. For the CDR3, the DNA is TGTGCCAGCAGCAAAGGAAACGACGCCGCGGAGCGAGAGACCCAGTACTTC.

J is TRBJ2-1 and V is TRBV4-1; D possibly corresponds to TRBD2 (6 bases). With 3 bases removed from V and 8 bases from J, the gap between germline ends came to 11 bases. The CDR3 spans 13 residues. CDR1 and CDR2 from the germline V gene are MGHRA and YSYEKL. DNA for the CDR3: TGCGCCAGCAGCCATGTCGGGAGCGATGAGCAGTTCTTC. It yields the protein CASSHVGSDEQFF.

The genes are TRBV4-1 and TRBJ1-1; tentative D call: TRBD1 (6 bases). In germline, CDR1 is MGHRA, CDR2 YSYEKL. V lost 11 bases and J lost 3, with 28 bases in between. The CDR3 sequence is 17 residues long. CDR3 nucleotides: TGCGCCGGCACCCCTGAATTAGTCAGGGGAAGGTACACTGAAGCTTTCTTT. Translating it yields CAGTPELVRGRYTEAFF.

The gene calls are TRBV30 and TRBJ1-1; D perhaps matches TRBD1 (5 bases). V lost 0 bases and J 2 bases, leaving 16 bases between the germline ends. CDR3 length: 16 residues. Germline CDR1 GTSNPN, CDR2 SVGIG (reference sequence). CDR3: CAWSVKILGENTEAFF. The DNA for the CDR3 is TGTGCCTGGAGTGTGAAAATATTGGGGGAAAACACTGAAGCTTTCTTT.